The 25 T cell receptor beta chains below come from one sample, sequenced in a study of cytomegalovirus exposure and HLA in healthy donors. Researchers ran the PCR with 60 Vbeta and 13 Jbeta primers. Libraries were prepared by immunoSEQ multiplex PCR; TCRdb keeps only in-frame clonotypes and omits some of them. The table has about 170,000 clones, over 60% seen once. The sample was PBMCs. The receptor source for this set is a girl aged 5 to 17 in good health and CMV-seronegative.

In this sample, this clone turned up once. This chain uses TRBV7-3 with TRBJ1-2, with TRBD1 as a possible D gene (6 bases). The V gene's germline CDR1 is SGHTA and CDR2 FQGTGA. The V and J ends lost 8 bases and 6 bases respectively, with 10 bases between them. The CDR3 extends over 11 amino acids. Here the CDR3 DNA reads TGTGCCAGCCCGACAGGCGATGGCTACACCTTC. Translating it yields CASPTGDGYTF.

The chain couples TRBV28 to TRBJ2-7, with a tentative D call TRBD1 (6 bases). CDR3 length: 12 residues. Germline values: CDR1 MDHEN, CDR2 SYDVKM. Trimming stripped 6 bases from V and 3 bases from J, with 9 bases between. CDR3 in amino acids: CASRDSGYEQYF. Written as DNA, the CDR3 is TGTGCCAGCAGGGACAGTGGCTACGAGCAGTACTTC.

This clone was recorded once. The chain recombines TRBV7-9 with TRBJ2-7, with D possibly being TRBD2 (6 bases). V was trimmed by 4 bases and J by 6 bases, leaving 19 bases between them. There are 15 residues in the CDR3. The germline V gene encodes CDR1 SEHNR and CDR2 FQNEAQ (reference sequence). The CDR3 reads CASSSATGVGVEQYF. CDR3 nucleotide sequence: TGTGCCAGCAGCTCCGCTACGGGAGTTGGGGTCGAGCAGTACTTC.

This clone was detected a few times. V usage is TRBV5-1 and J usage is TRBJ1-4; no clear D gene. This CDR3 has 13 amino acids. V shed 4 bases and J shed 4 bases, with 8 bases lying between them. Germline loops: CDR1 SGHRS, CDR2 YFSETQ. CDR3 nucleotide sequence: TGCGCCAGCAGCCCGGGGATTAATGAAAAACTGTTTTTT. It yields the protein CASSPGINEKLFF.

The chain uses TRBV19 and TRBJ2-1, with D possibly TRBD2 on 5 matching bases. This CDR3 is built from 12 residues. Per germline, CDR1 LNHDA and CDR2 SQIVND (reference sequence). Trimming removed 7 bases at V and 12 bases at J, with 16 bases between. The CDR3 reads CASIGPAGGQFF. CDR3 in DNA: TGTGCCAGTATTGGGCCGGCGGGTGGGCAGTTCTTC.

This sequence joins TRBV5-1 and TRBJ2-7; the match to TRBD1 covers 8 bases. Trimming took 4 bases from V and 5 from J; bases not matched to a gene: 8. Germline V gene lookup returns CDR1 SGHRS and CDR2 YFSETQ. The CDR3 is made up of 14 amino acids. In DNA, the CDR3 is TGCGCCAGCAGCATGCAGGGACAGGTCGACGAGCAGTACTTC. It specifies CASSMQGQVDEQYF. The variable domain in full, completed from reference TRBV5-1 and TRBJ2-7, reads KAGVTQTPRYLIKTRGQQVTLSCSPISGHRSVSWYQQTPGQGLQFLFEYFSETQRNKGNFPGRFSGRQFSNSRSEMNVSTLELGDSALYLCASSMQGQVDEQYFGPGTRLTVT.

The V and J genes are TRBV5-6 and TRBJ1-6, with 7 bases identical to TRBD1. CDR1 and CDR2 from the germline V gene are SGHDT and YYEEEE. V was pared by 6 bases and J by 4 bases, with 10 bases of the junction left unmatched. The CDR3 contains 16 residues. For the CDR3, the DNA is TGTGCCAGCACCGACAGGGATAGGCCTTATAATTCACCCCTCCACTTT. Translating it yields CASTDRDRPYNSPLHF.

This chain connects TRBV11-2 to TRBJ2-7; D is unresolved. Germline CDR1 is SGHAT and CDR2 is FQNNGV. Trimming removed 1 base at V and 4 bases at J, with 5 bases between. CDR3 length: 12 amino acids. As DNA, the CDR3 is TGTGCCAGCAGCTTAGTGTTATACGAGCAGTACTTC. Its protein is CASSLVLYEQYF.

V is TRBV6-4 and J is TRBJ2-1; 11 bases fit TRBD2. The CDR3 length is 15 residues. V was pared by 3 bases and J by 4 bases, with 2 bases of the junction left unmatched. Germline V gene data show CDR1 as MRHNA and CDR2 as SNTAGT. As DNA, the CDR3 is TGTGCCAGCAGTGAGGGACTAGCGGCTTACAATGAGCAGTTCTTC. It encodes CASSEGLAAYNEQFF.

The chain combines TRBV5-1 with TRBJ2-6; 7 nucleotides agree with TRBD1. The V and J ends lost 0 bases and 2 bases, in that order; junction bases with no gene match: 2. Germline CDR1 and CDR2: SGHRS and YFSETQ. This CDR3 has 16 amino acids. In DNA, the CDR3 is TGCGCCAGCAGCTTGGACGGGACAGCTGGGGCCAACGTCCTGACTTTC. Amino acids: CASSLDGTAGANVLTF. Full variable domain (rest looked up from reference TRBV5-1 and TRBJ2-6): KAGVTQTPRYLIKTRGQQVTLSCSPISGHRSVSWYQQTPGQGLQFLFEYFSETQRNKGNFPGRFSGRQFSNSRSEMNVSTLELGDSALYLCASSLDGTAGANVLTFGAGSRLTVL.

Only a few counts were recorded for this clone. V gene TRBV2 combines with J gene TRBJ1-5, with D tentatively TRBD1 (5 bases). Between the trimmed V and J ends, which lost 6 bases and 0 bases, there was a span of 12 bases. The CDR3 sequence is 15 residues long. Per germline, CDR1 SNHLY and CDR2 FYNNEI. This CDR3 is CASSPTDYSNQPQHF. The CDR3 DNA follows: TGTGCCAGCAGCCCGACAGATTATAGCAATCAGCCCCAGCATTTT. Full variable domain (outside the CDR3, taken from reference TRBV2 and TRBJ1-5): EPEVTQTPSHQVTQMGQEVILRCVPISNHLYFYWYRQILGQKVEFLVSFYNNEISEKSEIFDDQFSVERPDGSNFTLKIRSTKLEDSAMYFCASSPTDYSNQPQHFGDGTRLSIL.

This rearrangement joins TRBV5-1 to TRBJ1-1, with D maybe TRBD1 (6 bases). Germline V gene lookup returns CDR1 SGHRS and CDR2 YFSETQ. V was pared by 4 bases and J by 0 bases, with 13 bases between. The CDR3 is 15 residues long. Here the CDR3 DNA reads TGCGCCAGCAGCCCCCCGGGACACATGAACACTGAAGCTTTCTTT. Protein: CASSPPGHMNTEAFF.

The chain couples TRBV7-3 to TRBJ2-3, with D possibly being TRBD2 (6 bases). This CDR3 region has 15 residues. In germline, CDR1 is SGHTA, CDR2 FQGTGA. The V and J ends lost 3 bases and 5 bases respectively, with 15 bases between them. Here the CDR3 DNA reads TGTGCCAGCAGCTTTCATAGCGGTGGGGTAGATACGCAGTATTTT. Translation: CASSFHSGGVDTQYF.

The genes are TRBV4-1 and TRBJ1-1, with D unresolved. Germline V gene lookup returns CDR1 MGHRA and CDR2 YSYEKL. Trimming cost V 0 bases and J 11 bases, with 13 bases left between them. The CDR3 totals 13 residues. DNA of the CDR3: TGCGCCAGCAGCCAAGAAGCGAGTTTAGAGGCTTTCTTT. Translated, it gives CASSQEASLEAFF.

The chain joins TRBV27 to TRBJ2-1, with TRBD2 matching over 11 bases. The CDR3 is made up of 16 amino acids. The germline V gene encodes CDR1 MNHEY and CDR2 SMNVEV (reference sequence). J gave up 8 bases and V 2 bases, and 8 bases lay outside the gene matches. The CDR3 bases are TGTGCCAGCAGTTTACTAGCGGGGGGTAGAGTCCATGAGCAGTTCTTC. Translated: CASSLLAGGRVHEQFF.

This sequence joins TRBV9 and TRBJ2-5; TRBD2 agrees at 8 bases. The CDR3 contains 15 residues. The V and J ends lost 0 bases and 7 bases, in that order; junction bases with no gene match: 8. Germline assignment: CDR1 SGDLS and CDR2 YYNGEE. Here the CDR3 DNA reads TGTGCCAGCAGCGTAGACGGGGGGGACGTCCGGACCCAGTACTTC. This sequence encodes CASSVDGGDVRTQYF.

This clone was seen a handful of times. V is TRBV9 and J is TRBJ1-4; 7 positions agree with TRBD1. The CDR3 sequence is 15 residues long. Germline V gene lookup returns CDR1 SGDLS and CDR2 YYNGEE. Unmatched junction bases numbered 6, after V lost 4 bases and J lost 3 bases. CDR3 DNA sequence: TGTGCCAGCAGCACGGGGGACAGACCTAATGAAAAACTGTTTTTT. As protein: CASSTGDRPNEKLFF.

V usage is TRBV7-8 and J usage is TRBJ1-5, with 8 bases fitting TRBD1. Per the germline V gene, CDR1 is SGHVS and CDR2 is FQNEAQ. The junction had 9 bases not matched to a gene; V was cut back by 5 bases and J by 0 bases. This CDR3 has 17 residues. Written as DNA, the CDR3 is TGTGCCAGCAGCCGCCGTCCGGACAGGGTTAGCAATCAGCCCCAGCATTTT. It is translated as CASSRRPDRVSNQPQHF.

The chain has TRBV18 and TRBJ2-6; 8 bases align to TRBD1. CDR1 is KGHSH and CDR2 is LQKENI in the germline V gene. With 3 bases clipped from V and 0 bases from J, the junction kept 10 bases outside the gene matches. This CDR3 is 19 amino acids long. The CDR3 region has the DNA TGTGCCAGCTCACCCCCGGTGGGACAGGCCGACTCTGGGGCCAACGTCCTGACTTTC. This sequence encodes CASSPPVGQADSGANVLTF.

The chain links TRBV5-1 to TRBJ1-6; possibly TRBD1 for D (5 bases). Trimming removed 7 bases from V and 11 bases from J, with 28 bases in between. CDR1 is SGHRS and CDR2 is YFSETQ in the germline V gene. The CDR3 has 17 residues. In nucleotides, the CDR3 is TGCGCCAGCGGCCTCATGTCCTTTCGTGGAGGGGCGACACCCCTCCACTTT. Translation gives CASGLMSFRGGATPLHF.

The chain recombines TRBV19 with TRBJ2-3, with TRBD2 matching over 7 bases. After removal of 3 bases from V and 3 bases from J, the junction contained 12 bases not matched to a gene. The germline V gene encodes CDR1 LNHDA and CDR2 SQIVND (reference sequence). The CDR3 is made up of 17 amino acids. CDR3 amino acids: CASSIFHLAAETDTQYF. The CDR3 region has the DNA TGTGCCAGTAGTATCTTCCACCTAGCGGCGGAGACAGATACGCAGTATTTT.

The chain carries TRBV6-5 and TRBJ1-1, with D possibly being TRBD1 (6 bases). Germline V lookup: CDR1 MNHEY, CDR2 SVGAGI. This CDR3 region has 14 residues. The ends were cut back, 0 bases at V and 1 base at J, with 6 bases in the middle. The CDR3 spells CASSYSDRNTEAFF. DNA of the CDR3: TGTGCCAGCAGTTACTCGGACAGGAACACTGAAGCTTTCTTT.

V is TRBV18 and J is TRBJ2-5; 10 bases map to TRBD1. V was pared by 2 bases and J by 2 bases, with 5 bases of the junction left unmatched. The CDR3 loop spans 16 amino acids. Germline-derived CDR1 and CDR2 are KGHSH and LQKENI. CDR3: CASSPRLGQGQETQYF. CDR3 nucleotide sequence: TGTGCCAGCTCACCAAGGTTGGGACAGGGGCAAGAGACCCAGTACTTC.

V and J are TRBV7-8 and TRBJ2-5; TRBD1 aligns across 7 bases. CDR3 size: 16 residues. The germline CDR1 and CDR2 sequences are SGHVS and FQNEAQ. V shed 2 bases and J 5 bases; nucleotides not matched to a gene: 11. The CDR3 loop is CASSLSSGGRLETQYF. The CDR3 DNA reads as TGTGCCAGCAGCTTATCATCAGGGGGACGGCTGGAGACCCAGTACTTC.

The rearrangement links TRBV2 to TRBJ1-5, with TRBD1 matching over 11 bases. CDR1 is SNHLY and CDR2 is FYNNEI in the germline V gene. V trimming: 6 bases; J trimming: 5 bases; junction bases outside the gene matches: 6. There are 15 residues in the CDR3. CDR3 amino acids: CASSPGTGGDQPQHF. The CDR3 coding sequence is TGTGCCAGCAGCCCCGGGACAGGGGGGGATCAGCCCCAGCATTTT.